This TCR beta chain derives from a study of shared clonotypes between healthy human individuals. The split of CD4+ cells yielded CD45RA+ naive and CD45RA-negative memory subsets. Study findings and constraints: Clonotype sharing among the donors was expected to vary with sequencing depth. All-four-donor shared clonotypes had higher generation probabilities than non-shared clonotypes did.

Assay execution took place at the deep level. Using immunoSEQ multiplex PCR, the repertoire was profiled, and TCRdb retains in-frame clones only, with some absent. Altogether approximately 2.5 million clones are present, approximately 93% being singletons, with the ten largest covering approximately 0.35%. Note on this clone: The target antigen is unknown.

The CDR3 runs to 14 residues. CDR1 is LNHDA and CDR2 is SQIVND in the germline V gene (reference sequence). Trimming left V 2 bases short and J 8 bases short, with 13 bases between. V gene TRBV19 combines with J gene TRBJ1-5; D gene ambiguous. Sequences were obtained from naive CD4+ T cells from PBMCs. The subset denotes: CD45RA+ positively selected. The TCR originated in a young man in good health. Some clones in this sample may be carry-over from other donors' samples. The CDR3 reads CASSITGQTEPQHF. Written as DNA, the CDR3 is TGTGCCAGTAGTATAACGGGCCAAACGGAGCCCCAGCATTTT.